Reported below is one T cell receptor (beta chain). Its antigen is undetermined. The data originate from a study of CD8 T cells in Susac syndrome. General observations from the study: The study recognized that the number of individuals in its TCR sequencing and HLA analysis was relatively small.

The CDR3 loop spans 15 amino acids. V lost 6 bases, J lost 2 bases, and 17 bases lay in between. Germline CDR1 reads MNHEY; CDR2 reads SMNVEV (reference sequence). The authors reverse transcribed roughly 0.5 to 1 ug RNA with random hexamers. TCRdb re-analysed the immunoSEQ multiplex PCR reads in MiXCR, keeping a single row per CDR3 protein. Counted here are some 120,000 distinct CDR3 sequences, approximately 94% occurring once; the ten biggest clones make up around 0.12%. Negative magnetic isolation gave CD8+ and CD4+ cells; FACS enriched CD8+ TEMRA. This chain joins TRBV27 and TRBJ2-7, with D possibly being TRBD1 or TRBD2 (6 bases each). Sequencing input: CD4+ T cells from PBMCs. The sequence was obtained from a human donor with multiple sclerosis. The CDR3 nucleotides read TGTGCCAGCAGCGACTGGGGGCCGGGGGCCTACGAGCAGTACTTC. It translates to CASSDWGPGAYEQYF.